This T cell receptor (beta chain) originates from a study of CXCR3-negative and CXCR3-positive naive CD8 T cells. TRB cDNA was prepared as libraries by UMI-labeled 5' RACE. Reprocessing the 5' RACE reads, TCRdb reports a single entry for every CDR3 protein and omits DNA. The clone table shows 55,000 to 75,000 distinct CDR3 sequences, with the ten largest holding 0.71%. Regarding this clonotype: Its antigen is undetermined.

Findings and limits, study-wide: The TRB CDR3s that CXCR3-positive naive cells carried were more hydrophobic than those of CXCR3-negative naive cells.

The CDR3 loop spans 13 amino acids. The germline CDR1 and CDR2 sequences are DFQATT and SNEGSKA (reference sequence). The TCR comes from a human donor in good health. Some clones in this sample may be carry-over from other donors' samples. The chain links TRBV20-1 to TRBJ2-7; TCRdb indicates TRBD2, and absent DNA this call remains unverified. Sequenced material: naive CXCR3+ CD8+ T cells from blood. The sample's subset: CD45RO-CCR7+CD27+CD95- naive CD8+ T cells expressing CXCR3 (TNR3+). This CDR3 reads CSGSSGGGYEQYF.